These 27 T cell receptor beta chains came from one sample sequenced in a study of blood T cell repertoires in COVID-19. Libraries were prepared by immunoSEQ multiplex PCR; TCRdb keeps only in-frame clonotypes and omits some of them. This table has roughly 190,000 clones, about four fifths appearing once. The sample taken for sequencing was peripheral blood. The receptor source for this set is a man between 60 and 75 years old with acute or convalescent COVID-19.

This rearrangement joins TRBV10-3 to TRBJ2-7, with a weak D call TRBD1 (6 bases). Deletions cut 11 bases from V and 4 bases from J, with 18 bases between. CDR3 length: 13 residues. Per the germline V gene, CDR1 is ENHRY and CDR2 is SYGVKD. The CDR3 loop reads CAPPQGIGYEQYF. The DNA for the CDR3 is TGTGCCCCTCCGCAGGGGATAGGGTACGAGCAGTACTTC.

The chain uses TRBV29-1 and TRBJ2-7; TRBD1 agrees at 9 bases. Germline loops: CDR1 SQVTM, CDR2 ANQGSEA. The CDR3 has 12 amino acids. The ends lost 7 bases at V and 4 bases at J; junction bases unmatched: 5. Here the CDR3 DNA reads TGCAGCGCCCGGACAGGGGAATACGAGCAGTACTTC. This sequence encodes CSARTGEYEQYF.

The chain recombines TRBV6-5 with TRBJ1-2; D uncertain. V dropped 5 bases and J dropped 0 bases, with 13 bases sitting between them. Germline CDR1 is MNHEY and CDR2 is SVGAGI. The CDR3 covers 15 residues. CDR3 nucleotides: TGTGCCAGCAGTCCTATTGGGAGCGCTAACTATGGCTACACCTTC. This encodes CASSPIGSANYGYTF.

The chain employs TRBV6-6 and TRBJ2-5; 8 bases match TRBD2. The junction had 11 bases not matched to a gene; V was cut back by 5 bases and J by 0 bases. Per germline, CDR1 MNHNY and CDR2 SVGAGI (reference sequence). The CDR3 sequence is 17 residues long. The chain's CDR3 is CASSPIAGQGYQETQYF. In DNA form, the CDR3 reads TGTGCCAGCAGTCCCATAGCGGGGCAGGGGTACCAAGAGACCCAGTACTTC.

The gene calls are TRBV4-3 and TRBJ2-5; 7 bases align to TRBD2. V shed 1 base and J 2 bases; nucleotides not matched to a gene: 7. This CDR3 contains 16 residues. Germline values: CDR1 LGHNA, CDR2 YSLEER. For the CDR3, the DNA is TGCGCCAGCAGCCAAGGAGCGGGACTGGGACAAGAGACCCAGTACTTC. Translated, it gives CASSQGAGLGQETQYF.

This clone was seen once. V and J are TRBV11-2 and TRBJ2-1; D may be TRBD2 (5 bases). The CDR3 is 12 residues long. The germline CDR1 and CDR2 sequences are SGHAT and FQNNGV. With 5 bases removed from V and 12 bases from J, the gap between germline ends came to 14 bases. The CDR3: CASSQLGVLQFF. Here the CDR3 DNA reads TGTGCCAGCAGCCAACTAGGAGTTCTGCAGTTCTTC.

This clone was recorded a few times. The chain links TRBV18 to TRBJ1-2; D perhaps matches TRBD1 (5 bases). Trimming left V 3 bases short and J 5 bases short, with 25 bases between. Germline lookup yields CDR1 KGHSH and CDR2 LQKENI. The CDR3 is 18 residues long. CDR3 sequence (DNA): TGTGCCAGCTCACCTGCGTTTGGACAAGGGGAGGAATGGTATGGCTACACCTTC. Amino acids: CASSPAFGQGEEWYGYTF.

The chain recombines TRBV5-4 with TRBJ1-4; TRBD1 might be the D (5 bases). Germline CDR1 is SGHNT and CDR2 is YYREEE (reference sequence). V was cut by 4 bases and J by 4 bases, with 17 bases left in between. CDR3 length: 16 amino acids. This CDR3 is CASSRGGDRNNEKLFF. The CDR3 DNA reads as TGTGCCAGCAGCCGCGGGGGAGACAGAAATAATGAAAAACTGTTTTTT.

V gene TRBV6-6 combines with J gene TRBJ1-2; D is ambiguous. The V and J ends lost 4 bases and 2 bases respectively, with 8 bases between them. This CDR3 region has 13 residues. CDR1 is MNHNY and CDR2 is SVGAGI in the germline V gene (reference sequence). Here the CDR3 DNA reads TGTGCCAGCAGTTCCAGGCAAAACTATGGCTACACCTTC. Translating gives CASSSRQNYGYTF.

The rearrangement joins TRBV11-2 to TRBJ2-1; 11 nucleotides align to TRBD2. Germline CDR1 is SGHAT and CDR2 is FQNNGV. The V gene end was trimmed by 7 bases and the J gene end by 9 bases; junction bases not matched to a gene: 11. The CDR3 covers 15 residues. CDR3 amino acids: CASTSTSGSSSEQFF. Here the CDR3 DNA reads TGTGCCAGCACCTCTACTAGCGGGAGTAGCAGTGAGCAGTTCTTC.

The chain employs TRBV3-1 (or the pseudogene TRBV3-2) and TRBJ2-2; D is perhaps TRBD2 (5 bases). The ends were cut back, 7 bases at V and 1 base at J, with 10 bases in the middle. Germline lookup yields CDR1 LGHDT and CDR2 YNNKEL (reference sequence). The CDR3 is made up of 14 amino acids. CDR3 residues: CASNVAGNTGELFF. CDR3 sequence (DNA): TGTGCCAGCAATGTTGCGGGGAACACCGGGGAGCTGTTTTTT.

The CDR3, as DNA: TGCGCCAGCAGTGAGGGACTAGTGGGAGTTGCAGGGTTCTTC. This gives the protein CASSEGLVGVAGFF. The chain has TRBV10-2 and TRBJ2-1, with TRBD2 matching over 7 bases. The CDR3 extends over 14 amino acids. Germline V gives CDR1 WSHSY, CDR2 SAAADI. J gave up 15 bases and V 2 bases, and 13 bases lay outside the gene matches.

The chain uses TRBV27 and TRBJ1-2; a weak D match, TRBD1 (6 bases). V lost 5 bases and J lost 5, with 21 bases in between. The CDR3 sequence is 16 residues long. CDR1 MNHEY and CDR2 SMNVEV come from the germline V gene (reference sequence). The CDR3 DNA is TGTGCCAGCAGTCCCGGAGCCCAGGGGATAACGTATGGCTACACCTTC. Protein: CASSPGAQGITYGYTF.

V and J are TRBV4-1 and TRBJ2-7; 7 bases match TRBD1. V was clipped by 4 bases and J by 3 bases; unmatched bases: 3. This CDR3 has 13 residues. CDR1 MGHRA and CDR2 YSYEKL come from the germline V gene. DNA for the CDR3: TGCGCCAGCAGCCCCCGGGACAGCTACGAGCAGTACTTC. The encoded protein is CASSPRDSYEQYF.

V usage is TRBV10-2 and J usage is TRBJ1-2, with a possible D match to TRBD1 (5 bases). The germline gives CDR1 WSHSY, CDR2 SAAADI. The CDR3 is 14 residues long. V dropped 8 bases and J dropped 0 bases, with 13 bases sitting between them. Here the CDR3 reads CASRTGGTNYGYTF. In DNA form, the CDR3 reads TGCGCCAGCCGGACCGGGGGGACTAACTATGGCTACACCTTC.

This clone showed up just once. J is TRBJ2-1 and V is TRBV19; D not resolved. The CDR3 contains 12 residues. V was cut by 5 bases and J by 8 bases, with 10 bases left in between. The germline V gene encodes CDR1 LNHDA and CDR2 SQIVND (reference sequence). CDR3 sequence (DNA): TGTGCCAGTAGTCCCCGAGGTGATGAGCAGTTCTTC. Amino acids: CASSPRGDEQFF. Complete variable domain (other parts from reference TRBV19 and TRBJ2-1): DGGITQSPKYLFRKEGQNVTLSCEQNLNHDAMYWYRQDPGQGLRLIYYSQIVNDFQKGDIAEGYSVSREKKESFPLTVTSAQKNPTAFYLCASSPRGDEQFFGPGTRLTVL.

The chain recombines TRBV30 with TRBJ1-3; D unclear. Trimming cost V 2 bases and J 1 base, with 12 bases left between them. This CDR3 is built from 15 residues. CDR1 and CDR2 from the germline V gene are GTSNPN and SVGIG (reference sequence). The CDR3 sequence is CAWSLTMVSGNTIYF. CDR3 in DNA: TGTGCCTGGAGTCTCACAATGGTATCTGGAAACACCATATATTTT. Supplemented by reference TRBV30 and TRBJ1-3, the full variable domain reads SQTIHQWPATLVQPVGSPLSLECTVEGTSNPNLYWYRQAAGRGLQLLFYSVGIGQISSEVPQNLSASRPQDRQFILSSKKLLLSDSGFYLCAWSLTMVSGNTIYFGEGSWLTVV.

CDR3 amino acids: CASRTGGAGELFF. The CDR3 DNA sequence: TGTGCCAGCAGGACAGGAGGTGCCGGGGAGCTGTTTTTT. This chain links TRBV11-3 with TRBJ2-2, with D perhaps matching TRBD1 (6 bases). Germline V CDR1 and CDR2: SGHNT, YENEEA. The CDR3 sequence is 13 residues long. V lost 6 bases and J 6 bases, leaving 11 bases between the germline ends.

This clone showed up just once. The rearrangement joins TRBV5-4 to TRBJ2-7; the match to TRBD2 covers 12 bases. The V and J ends lost 1 base and 2 bases, in that order; junction bases with no gene match: 7. The CDR3 is 17 residues long. The germline V gene has CDR1 SGHNT and CDR2 YYREEE (reference sequence). CDR3 DNA sequence: TGTGCCAGCAGCTTGCATTCCTCTAGCGGGAGGGCCTACGAGCAGTACTTC. It translates to CASSLHSSSGRAYEQYF. Using reference TRBV5-4 and TRBJ2-7 for the parts outside the CDR3, the full variable domain is ETGVTQSPTHLIKTRGQQVTLRCSSQSGHNTVSWYQQALGQGPQFIFQYYREEENGRGNFPPRFSGLQFPNYSSELNVNALELDDSALYLCASSLHSSSGRAYEQYFGPGTRLTVT.

A single count supports this clone. The J gene is TRBJ2-3, the V gene TRBV7-9; 8 nucleotides align to TRBD2. This CDR3 is built from 15 residues. Germline values: CDR1 SEHNR, CDR2 FQNEAQ (reference sequence). Trimming cost V 5 bases and J 2 bases; bases outside gene matches: 6. The CDR3 sequence: CASSITSGSTDTQYF. The CDR3 DNA reads as TGTGCCAGCAGCATCACTAGCGGATCCACAGATACGCAGTATTTT.

The chain carries TRBV6-5 and TRBJ1-1, with D hard to call. The CDR3 runs 12 residues. The germline V and J ends were trimmed by 4 bases and 0 bases, with 3 bases remaining between them. The germline V gene encodes CDR1 MNHEY and CDR2 SVGAGI. The CDR3 nucleotides are TGTGCCAGCAGTTCAGTGAACACTGAAGCTTTCTTT. Translation: CASSSVNTEAFF.

This chain connects TRBV3-1 (or the pseudogene TRBV3-2) to TRBJ2-7, with D maybe TRBD2 (6 bases). The CDR3 extends over 13 amino acids. The V gene lost 8 bases and the J gene lost 3 bases, with 14 bases spanning the gap. Germline V gene lookup returns CDR1 LGHDT and CDR2 YNNKEL (reference sequence). CDR3 residues: CASSPGGLYEQYF. In DNA, the CDR3 is TGTGCCAGCTCCCCCGGGGGTCTCTACGAGCAGTACTTC.

The rearrangement uses TRBV5-1 and TRBJ1-4; 12 nucleotides match TRBD1. The germline CDR1 and CDR2 sequences are SGHRS and YFSETQ. This CDR3 region has 18 residues. V trimming: 1 base; J trimming: 4 bases; junction bases outside the gene matches: 8. The CDR3 loop reads CASSLWDRGREGNEKLFF. The CDR3 region has the DNA TGCGCCAGCAGCTTGTGGGACAGGGGGCGCGAGGGTAATGAAAAACTGTTTTTT.

The chain carries TRBV4-2 and TRBJ2-3, with 7 bases that match TRBD2. Losses at the gene ends were 1 base for V and 0 bases for J; bases not matched to a gene: 4. Germline CDR1 LGHNA, CDR2 YNFKEQ. The CDR3 is 16 amino acids. This chain's CDR3 is CASSQVGGSSTDTQYF. The CDR3 DNA is TGTGCCAGCAGCCAAGTGGGGGGGAGCAGCACAGATACGCAGTATTTT.

The chain couples TRBV20-1 to TRBJ2-5; D is undetermined. Germline V CDR1 and CDR2: DFQATT, SNEGSKA (reference sequence). This CDR3 is built from 12 residues. Trimming shortened V by 3 bases and J by 5 bases, and 10 bases separated the two germline ends. CDR3: CSASSPGETQYF. In DNA, the CDR3 is TGCAGTGCTAGTTCACCCGGTGAGACCCAGTACTTC.

The rearrangement uses TRBV7-9 and TRBJ2-7; 7 bases are a match to TRBD1. Germline V gene lookup returns CDR1 SEHNR and CDR2 FQNEAQ (reference sequence). J gave up 4 bases and V 5 bases, and 8 bases lay outside the gene matches. The CDR3 runs 14 residues. The CDR3 DNA is TGTGCCAGCAGCCTTGGACAGGCTGGGTACGAGCAGTACTTC. It codes for CASSLGQAGYEQYF.

The chain links TRBV2 to TRBJ2-1; 9 nucleotides align to TRBD2. This CDR3 spans 16 amino acids. The V and J ends lost 4 bases and 5 bases, in that order; junction bases with no gene match: 9. Germline V gene lookup returns CDR1 SNHLY and CDR2 FYNNEI. The CDR3 DNA reads as TGTGCCAGCAGTGGCGGTGCTAGCGGGGTGGACAATGAGCAGTTCTTC. This gives the protein CASSGGASGVDNEQFF.